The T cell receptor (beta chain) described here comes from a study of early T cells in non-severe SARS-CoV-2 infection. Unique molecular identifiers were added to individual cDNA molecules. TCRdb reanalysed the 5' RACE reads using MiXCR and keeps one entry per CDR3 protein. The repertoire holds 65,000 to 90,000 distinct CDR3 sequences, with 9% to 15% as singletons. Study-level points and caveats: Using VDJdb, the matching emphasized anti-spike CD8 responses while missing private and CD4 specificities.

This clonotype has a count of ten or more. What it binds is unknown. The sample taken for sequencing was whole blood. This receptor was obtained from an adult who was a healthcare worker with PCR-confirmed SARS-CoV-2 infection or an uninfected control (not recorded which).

This chain's CDR3 is CASKRENQPQHF. In nucleotides, the CDR3 is TGTGCCAGCAAAAGGGAGAATCAGCCCCAGCATTTT. The rearrangement uses TRBV6-2 or TRBV6-3 and TRBJ1-5; unclear D gene. V was shortened by 7 bases and J by 4 bases, with 8 bases between the two germline ends. The CDR3 is made up of 12 amino acids. Germline V lookup: CDR1 MNHEY, CDR2 SVGEGT.